This entry concerns a single T cell receptor (beta chain). Antigen: not known. The data belong to a study of T cells in Graves' hyperthyroidism and ophthalmopathy. General observations from the study: Patients with ophthalmopathy were separated from those with stable hyperthyroidism by a 13 V-J model.

The CDR3 spans 15 residues. The germline V and J ends were trimmed by 0 bases and 5 bases, with 9 bases remaining between them. Germline-derived CDR1 and CDR2 are SGHRS and YFSETQ. Uncontrolled infection, other autoimmune disease, pregnancy or lactation barred patients from enrollment. Fresh peripheral blood, about 10 ml of it, supplied the PBMCs. Researchers amplified the TCR beta CDR3 regions from RNA transcripts. A first-round RT-PCR of the TCR CDR3 used the HTBI primer set. TCRdb reanalysed the multiplex PCR reads using MiXCR and keeps one entry per CDR3 protein. The sample comprises roughly 420,000 distinct CDR3 sequences, about a sixth of which are singletons, and around 7.7% rests with the top ten.

This chain connects TRBV5-1 to TRBJ1-6, with D uncertain. Sequenced sample: blood. This clonotype was obtained from a woman under 30 with Graves' hyperthyroidism. The CDR3 is CASSLVGRDNSPLHF. The DNA for the CDR3 is TGCGCCAGCAGCTTGGTAGGGCGAGATAATTCACCCCTCCACTTT.